This TCR beta chain was retrieved from a study of T cell responses to AZD1222 COVID-19 vaccine. Study-wide findings and caveats: Reports indicate that nearly half of spike-specific TCRs are directed at unmutated variant regions. All repertoire sampling was performed exclusively after the peak T cell response. Distributed over spike, vaccine-associated CD4 TCRs predominated at 160-218 and 743-854.

Profiled with immunoSEQ multiplex PCR; TCRdb holds only in-frame clones, not every one. The sample records roughly 120,000 clones, just under 90% being singletons. Turning to this clone: The antigen is unknown.

Per germline, CDR1 SEHNR and CDR2 FQNEAQ (reference sequence). Trimming took 0 bases from V and 0 from J; bases not matched to a gene: 8. The CDR3 contains 17 residues. The sequence came from an adult in good health. The sequencing used peripheral blood, collected on day 0 of AZD1222 vaccination. This sequence joins TRBV7-9 and TRBJ2-7; 7 bases line up with TRBD1. The DNA of the CDR3 is TGTGCCAGCAGCTTAGCCCCAGGGCCAGGGGGCTCCTACGAGCAGTACTTC. Translation: CASSLAPGPGGSYEQYF.